This T cell receptor (beta chain) came from a study of response to subunit inactivated influenza vaccine. TCRdb used MiXCR to reprocess the RT-PCR reads, holding one entry per CDR3 protein. The top ten hold around 12% of the sample, which has some 480,000 distinct CDR3 sequences, approximately 11% seen once. General study findings and limits: The authors put forward the suggestion that each seasonal influenza vaccination may bring in only a limited number of new T cells.

As regards this clonotype: Its cognate antigen is unknown.

The receptor was derived from a man aged 45-65 years who received an inactivated influenza vaccine. The specimen was PBMCs from blood, collected about 6 weeks after vaccination.

CDR3 coding DNA: TGCAGTGCTTACTGGACTAGCGGGACCTACGAGCAGTACTTC. It yields the protein CSAYWTSGTYEQYF. The V call is TRBV20-1, the J call TRBJ2-7; 12 nucleotides agree with TRBD2. The CDR3 is made up of 14 amino acids. With V trimmed by 5 bases and J by 2 bases, 4 bases remained unmatched. CDR1 DFQATT and CDR2 SNEGSKA come from the germline V gene (reference sequence).